The 11 T cell receptor beta chains below come from one sample, sequenced in a study of vaccination and CD4 T cells after COVID-19. These TCRs are of unknown antigen specificity. Time point reported: late sampling 161 to 241 days after vaccination in a few convalescent patients. The treatment was: roughly 11-day PBMC culture with coronavirus spike peptide pools or control peptides (ViraFEST assay). Scientists ran DNA taken from cultured CD4+ T cells through the Oncomine TCR Beta short-read assay for sequencing. TCRdb independently ran MiXCR on the PCR reads; one entry per CDR3 protein. This table has about 26,000 distinct CDR3 sequences, roughly a third appearing once. This material consisted of CD4+ T cells from blood, cultured in vitro, taken about 7 months after SARS-CoV-2 vaccination. These receptors were taken from a human donor who had recovered from COVID-19.

The chain couples TRBV7-2 to TRBJ2-7; 12 bases fit TRBD1. The CDR3 covers 14 residues. V dropped 6 bases and J dropped 5; count of bases not matched to a gene: 5. CDR1 is SGHTA and CDR2 is FQGNSA in the germline V gene. Here the CDR3 DNA reads TGTGCCAGCAGTTTGGGGACAGGGGGCAACGAGCAGTACTTC. Translation gives CASSLGTGGNEQYF. The full variable domain, with the rest looked up from reference TRBV7-2 and TRBJ2-7, is GAGVSQSPSNKVTEKGKDVELRCDPISGHTALYWYRQSLGQGLEFLIYFQGNSAPDKSGLPSDRFSAERTGGSVSTLTIQRTQQEDSAVYLCASSLGTGGNEQYFGPGTRLTVT.

V usage is TRBV6-1 and J usage is TRBJ2-7; D is possibly TRBD1 or TRBD2 (5 bases each). The CDR3 length is 15 residues. Trimming took off 5 bases at V and 1 base at J, with 15 bases between the two ends. Germline assignment: CDR1 MNHNS and CDR2 SASEGT. CDR3 region: CASSNGAGTSYEQYF. CDR3 nucleotide sequence: TGTGCCAGCAGTAACGGGGCGGGCACGTCCTACGAGCAGTACTTC.

The V and J genes are TRBV7-9 and TRBJ2-7; 8 bases are shared with TRBD1. This CDR3 has 17 residues. Germline assignment: CDR1 SEHNR and CDR2 FQNEAQ (reference sequence). The ends lost 5 bases at V and 5 bases at J; junction bases unmatched: 17. The CDR3 loop is CASSALRQGAFGHEQYF. The CDR3 nucleotides are TGTGCCAGCAGCGCGCTAAGGCAGGGGGCCTTTGGCCACGAGCAGTACTTC.

The chain combines TRBV11-2 with TRBJ2-7; D perhaps matches TRBD2 (7 bases). Trimming removed 1 base from V and 3 bases from J, with 13 bases in between. Per germline, CDR1 SGHAT and CDR2 FQNNGV. This CDR3 spans 15 amino acids. The CDR3 region is CASSLVGGAVYEQYF. The CDR3 DNA is TGTGCCAGCAGCTTAGTTGGGGGGGCGGTCTACGAGCAGTACTTC.

This clonotype has a single count. The J gene is TRBJ2-1, the V gene TRBV20-1; D is ambiguous. Per germline, CDR1 DFQATT and CDR2 SNEGSKA (reference sequence). CDR3 size: 13 residues. Trimming stripped 3 bases from V and 5 bases from J, with 11 bases between. The DNA of the CDR3 is TGCAGTGCTAGTGGGCAGAAGAACAATGAGCAGTTCTTC. Its protein product is CSASGQKNNEQFF.

This clonotype was recorded only once. V and J are TRBV20-1 and TRBJ2-1; TRBD2 aligns across 13 bases. The CDR3 has 17 amino acids. The V gene's germline CDR1 is DFQATT and CDR2 SNEGSKA (reference sequence). V was clipped by 5 bases and J by 0 bases; unmatched bases: 7. The chain's CDR3 is CSARTSGRTSSYNEQFF. CDR3 nucleotide sequence: TGCAGTGCTCGGACTAGCGGGAGAACCAGCTCCTACAATGAGCAGTTCTTC.

This clonotype was seen a handful of times. The chain carries TRBV7-8 and TRBJ2-7; no reliable D call. The CDR3 loop spans 15 amino acids. CDR1 is SGHVS, CDR2 FQNEAQ, per germline. V lost 5 bases and J 6 bases, leaving 20 bases between the germline ends. The CDR3 region has the DNA TGTGCCAGCAGCCTATTCCAGAGTGGCGGCCCCGAGCAGTACTTC. It is translated as CASSLFQSGGPEQYF.

This clonotype was seen a few times. The rearrangement links TRBV28 to TRBJ1-5, with a weak D call TRBD1 (5 bases). Germline-derived CDR1 and CDR2 are MDHEN and SYDVKM. V gave up 6 bases and J gave up 5 bases, with 11 bases separating them. The CDR3 covers 13 residues. The CDR3 protein is CASRYRFDQPQHF. DNA of the CDR3: TGTGCCAGCAGGTACAGGTTTGATCAGCCCCAGCATTTT. The full variable domain, with the rest looked up from reference TRBV28 and TRBJ1-5, is DVKVTQSSRYLVKRTGEKVFLECVQDMDHENMFWYRQDPGLGLRLIYFSYDVKMKEKGDIPEGYSVSREKKERFSLILESASTNQTSMYLCASRYRFDQPQHFGDGTRLSIL.

This clonotype was seen a few times. J is TRBJ1-2 and V is TRBV7-9; unclear D gene. The CDR3 loop spans 14 amino acids. Trimming removed 1 base from V and 8 bases from J, with 14 bases in between. Germline V gene sequence: CDR1 SEHNR, CDR2 FQNEAQ (reference sequence). The CDR3: CASSLVGDVSGYTF. The CDR3 region has the DNA TGTGCCAGCAGCTTAGTAGGAGATGTAAGCGGCTACACCTTC.

This clonotype was observed a few times. The CDR3 region is CSRPSPNTGELFF. The CDR3 DNA sequence: TGCAGTCGGCCTAGCCCAAACACCGGGGAGCTGTTTTTT. The chain links TRBV20-1 to TRBJ2-2; D might be TRBD2 (5 bases). Looked up from germline, CDR1 is DFQATT and CDR2 is SNEGSKA (reference sequence). Trimming cost V 8 bases and J 2 bases, with 12 bases left between them. CDR3 length: 13 residues.

The rearrangement links TRBV28 to TRBJ2-5; unclear D gene. Trimming took 2 bases from V and 7 from J, leaving 23 bases between them. The germline V gene has CDR1 MDHEN and CDR2 SYDVKM. This CDR3 is 17 amino acids long. The CDR3 sequence is CASSLGKGPSGRGTQYF. CDR3 bases: TGTGCCAGCAGTTTAGGGAAAGGACCGTCCGGGCGAGGGACCCAGTACTTC.